This record concerns one T cell receptor beta chain sequence. Its target is not known. This sample is part of a study of shared clonotypes between healthy human individuals. Study results and caveats: It was observed that approximately 5% of naive CD4 clonotypes were shared across several donors.

V was cut by 2 bases and J by 8 bases, with 17 bases left in between. The CDR3 has 15 residues. Germline CDR1 and CDR2: MNHNS and SASEGT. CD8 cells classed as naive were CD45RO-negative and positively selected for CCR7, excluding terminally differentiated effector memory CD45RA+ cells. Caucasian adults residing in Nashville, Tennessee made up all the donors. Roughly 33,000 T cell genomes, or 200 to 250 ng DNA, went into the sorted-subset replicate PCRs. How the authors handled the data: Without quality scores, immunoSEQ junctional reads could not be filtered like full-length reads. This table comes from immunoSEQ multiplex PCR, and its TCRdb copy is limited to in-frame clones, with some not included. The DNA was the basis for D and trimming; V, J and clone size are from that table. The sample holds about 2 million clones; just under 95% are singletons and the top ten take 1% to 1.3%.

The TCR sequence derives from a man aged 18 to 35 in good health. What was sequenced was naive CD8+ T cells sorted from blood. V and J are TRBV6-1 and TRBJ2-3; TRBD1 is a possible D gene (5 bases). Written as DNA, the CDR3 is TGTGCCAGCAGTGAACTGGGCCTGCCTCAGGGTACGCAGTATTTT. Protein sequence: CASSELGLPQGTQYF.